Each of the 18 T cell receptor beta chains below was sequenced from the same sample in a study of regulatory T cells in long-lasting Graves disease. Time point noted: newly diagnosed GD, antithyroid drugs for less than 3 months. Extracted RNA from PBMCs served as the source of the TCR library. In building TCR beta libraries, iRepertoire HTBI primers were used together with Arm-PCR of CDR3 regions. TCRdb processed the multiplex PCR reads anew with MiXCR; each CDR3 protein has one entry. The table includes approximately 560,000 distinct CDR3 sequences, about 16% detected once. These data were also filed under a second study, of T cells in Graves' hyperthyroidism and ophthalmopathy.

The sequencing used peripheral blood mononuclear cells (PBMCs), collected at new diagnosis, from a patient treated with antithyroid drugs. The receptors here all came from a young man with Graves disease.

V and J are TRBV6-1 and TRBJ2-1; the match to TRBD1 covers 7 bases. Trimming took 7 bases from V and 6 from J; bases not matched to a gene: 12. Germline CDR1 and CDR2: MNHNS and SASEGT. The CDR3 extends over 15 amino acids. The CDR3 bases are TGTGCCAGCAAAGTTCGACAGGGTGAGAGCAATGAGCAGTTCTTC. Translating gives CASKVRQGESNEQFF.

This clonotype has just a few counts. The V call is TRBV6-4, the J call TRBJ1-1; 8 bases are a match to TRBD1. The germline gives CDR1 MRHNA, CDR2 SNTAGT. The CDR3 spans 17 residues. Losses at the gene ends were 6 bases for V and 1 base for J; bases not matched to a gene: 13. The CDR3 reads CASRRTTGGYGNTEAFF. The CDR3 nucleotides read TGTGCCAGCAGAAGAACAACAGGGGGTTATGGGAACACTGAAGCTTTCTTT.

This clonotype was found many times. This chain connects TRBV12-3 or TRBV12-4 to TRBJ1-2, with D tentatively TRBD1 (5 bases). This CDR3 spans 13 amino acids. Between the trimmed V and J ends, which lost 3 bases and 6 bases, there was a span of 11 bases. This CDR3 reads CASSLSRANGYTF. The DNA of the CDR3 is TGTGCCAGCAGTTTGTCCAGGGCAAATGGCTACACCTTC.

On this clonotype itself: Sequence at one end of the junction differs from germline and may be a read error. The V call is TRBV28, the J call TRBJ2-7, with D hard to call. The germline CDR1 and CDR2 sequences are MDHEN and SYDVKM. CDR3 size: 11 residues. The CDR3 sequence: CASSLYSEHYF. The CDR3 nucleotides are TGTGCCAGCAGTTTATATTCCGAGCATTACTTC. The whole variable domain, remainder taken from reference TRBV28 and TRBJ2-7, is DVKVTQSSRYLVKRTGEKVFLECVQDMDHENMFWYRQDPGLGLRLIYFSYDVKMKEKGDIPEGYSVSREKKERFSLILESASTNQTSMYLCASSLYSEHYFGPGTRLTVT.

In this sample, this clonotype turned up many times. The chain joins TRBV11-2 to TRBJ2-7; 12 positions match TRBD2. Losses at the gene ends were 0 bases for V and 6 bases for J; bases not matched to a gene: 12. Germline assignment: CDR1 SGHAT and CDR2 FQNNGV. The CDR3 sequence is 18 residues long. Here the CDR3 reads CASSLDWTSGALPPEQYF. CDR3 coding DNA: TGTGCCAGCAGCTTAGATTGGACTAGCGGGGCCCTGCCCCCCGAGCAGTACTTC.

The table lists this clonotype with a few counts. The V call is TRBV12-3 or TRBV12-4, the J call TRBJ1-1, with D tentatively TRBD1 (6 bases). V lost 6 bases to trimming and J lost 9 bases, with 14 bases between them. The CDR3 spans 12 residues. The CDR3 nucleotides are TGTGCCAGCAGCCGGCCGGGACACCAAGCTTTCTTT. Residues: CASSRPGHQAFF.

This clonotype came up a few times. The chain combines TRBV5-1 with TRBJ2-1; 15 nucleotides match TRBD2. The CDR3 spans 21 residues. The junction had 12 bases not matched to a gene; V was cut back by 2 bases and J by 0 bases. Per germline, CDR1 SGHRS and CDR2 YFSETQ. In DNA, the CDR3 is TGCGCCAGCAGCTTAAAACCCGGGACTAGCGGGAGGCGTAGCTCCTACAATGAGCAGTTCTTC. This gives the protein CASSLKPGTSGRRSSYNEQFF.

This chain links TRBV11-2 with TRBJ2-3; 7 nucleotides match TRBD2. The V gene end was trimmed by 1 base and the J gene end by 4 bases; junction bases not matched to a gene: 5. The CDR3 totals 15 residues. Per the germline V gene, CDR1 is SGHAT and CDR2 is FQNNGV. CDR3 nucleotides: TGTGCCAGCAGCTTAGTGGGAGGGCCCCCAGATACGCAGTATTTT. Protein: CASSLVGGPPDTQYF.

This clonotype was seen a few times. V and J are TRBV9 and TRBJ2-3, with TRBD1 matching over 9 bases. Germline V gives CDR1 SGDLS, CDR2 YYNGEE. Trimming at V came to 5 bases and at J to 3 bases, leaving 7 bases not matched to a gene. This CDR3 region has 15 residues. The CDR3, as DNA: TGTGCCAGCAGGGGTACGGACAGGGGAACAGATACGCAGTATTTT. It specifies CASRGTDRGTDTQYF.

The rearrangement uses TRBV29-1 and TRBJ1-5; no reliable D call. V lost 8 bases, J lost 3 bases, and 14 bases lay in between. The CDR3 is 13 amino acids. Germline loops: CDR1 SQVTM, CDR2 ANQGSEA. The chain's CDR3 is CSTIEGFNQPQHF. For the CDR3, the DNA is TGCAGCACAATCGAGGGTTTCAATCAGCCCCAGCATTTT.

In the case of this clonotype: An end of the junction differs from the germline gene, which may be a read error. The chain has TRBV20-1 and TRBJ2-1; a weak D match, TRBD2 (6 bases). The germline CDR1 and CDR2 sequences are DFQATT and SNEGSKA (reference sequence). The CDR3 covers 16 residues. The CDR3 region has the DNA TGCAGTGTTAGAGATCAGGTGGGAGGTGCGTTTGGAGAGCAGTTCTTC. Its protein product is CSVRDQVGGAFGEQFF.

This clonotype was seen many times. V usage is TRBV7-7 and J usage is TRBJ2-5, with D uncertain. Per the germline V gene, CDR1 is SSHAT and CDR2 is FNYEAQ (reference sequence). The CDR3 sequence is 13 residues long. The CDR3 nucleotides are TGTGCTAGCTCGCGAATAGCTCAAGAGACCCAGTACTTC. As protein: CASSRIAQETQYF.

This clonotype has at least ten counts. The chain joins TRBV3-1 to TRBJ2-5, with 7 bases matching TRBD2. CDR3 length: 15 residues. V shed 4 bases and J 4 bases; nucleotides not matched to a gene: 9. Germline CDR1 and CDR2: LGHDT and YNNKEL (reference sequence). The CDR3 sequence is CASSPQWRERETQYF. The DNA of the CDR3 is TGTGCCAGCAGCCCCCAATGGCGGGAGCGAGAGACCCAGTACTTC.

The V and J genes are TRBV27 and TRBJ1-5, with a possible D match to TRBD1 (6 bases). The germline V gene has CDR1 MNHEY and CDR2 SMNVEV (reference sequence). V gave up 5 bases and J gave up 7 bases, with 15 bases separating them. The CDR3 is 14 amino acids. The CDR3 reads CASSRGGAGQPQHF. Here the CDR3 DNA reads TGTGCCAGCAGTCGGGGGGGCGCAGGGCAGCCCCAGCATTTT.

This clonotype was observed a handful of times. CDR3 residues: CASRQRVDPSNSPLHF. DNA for the CDR3: TGCGCCAGCAGACAACGGGTGGACCCTTCCAATTCACCCCTCCACTTT. V is TRBV5-1 and J is TRBJ1-6; D uncertain. CDR3 length: 16 amino acids. Per the germline V gene, CDR1 is SGHRS and CDR2 is YFSETQ. Trimming shortened V by 5 bases and J by 7 bases, and 19 bases separated the two germline ends.

In this sample, this clonotype turned up many times. This chain links TRBV27 with TRBJ1-2; 8 nucleotides agree with TRBD1. J was trimmed by 5 bases and V by 5 bases; bases with no gene match: 7. Germline lookup yields CDR1 MNHEY and CDR2 SMNVEV (reference sequence). The CDR3 spans 14 residues. The DNA for the CDR3 is TGTGCCAGCAGTGGGTCGACAGGGGAGTATGGCTACACCTTC. Translating it yields CASSGSTGEYGYTF.

On this clonotype: A much larger clone differs from this one at a single base, so this may be a read error. This rearrangement joins TRBV29-1 to TRBJ1-2; maybe TRBD1 (6 bases). Germline CDR1 is SQVTM and CDR2 is ANQGSEA. The CDR3 contains 12 residues. V was trimmed by 6 bases and J by 4 bases, leaving 12 bases between them. CDR3 loop: CSVLGQGYGYTF. The CDR3 coding sequence is TGCAGCGTCTTGGGACAAGGCTATGGCTACACCTTC.

The sample holds many counts of this clonotype. The rearrangement links TRBV7-9 to TRBJ2-5, with D perhaps assigned TRBD1 or TRBD2 (5 bases each). The CDR3 totals 16 residues. Per germline, CDR1 SEHNR and CDR2 FQNEAQ (reference sequence). V lost 5 bases to trimming and J lost 5 bases, with 21 bases between them. This CDR3 reads CASSRHPGAEVETQYF. The CDR3 DNA is TGTGCCAGCAGCCGACACCCCGGGGCTGAGGTGGAGACCCAGTACTTC.